This T cell receptor (beta chain) comes out of a study of PD-L1 blockade in urothelial cancer. Study as a whole: There were a median of approximately 130,000 T cells in blood samples. Regarding the study as a whole: Tumor-linked clones in blood grew more by 3 weeks in durable-benefit patients.

Note on this clone: What it recognizes is unknown.

Sequenced by immunoSEQ multiplex PCR; TCRdb stores in-frame clones only, minus some. The repertoire holds about 45,000 clones, with about 88% as singletons. The germline gives CDR1 KGHSH, CDR2 LQKENI. The CDR3 is 16 residues long. Trimming shortened V by 1 base and J by 5 bases, and 18 bases separated the two germline ends. The material was PBMCs, obtained around atezolizumab (anti-PD-L1) treatment. V usage is TRBV18 and J usage is TRBJ2-7, with a weak D call TRBD1 (5 bases). This TCR was recovered from an older woman with urothelial cancer. Here the CDR3 DNA reads TGTGCCAGCTCACCACGACAGCCGATTCTAAAGGACGAGCAGTACTTC. Encoded protein: CASSPRQPILKDEQYF.